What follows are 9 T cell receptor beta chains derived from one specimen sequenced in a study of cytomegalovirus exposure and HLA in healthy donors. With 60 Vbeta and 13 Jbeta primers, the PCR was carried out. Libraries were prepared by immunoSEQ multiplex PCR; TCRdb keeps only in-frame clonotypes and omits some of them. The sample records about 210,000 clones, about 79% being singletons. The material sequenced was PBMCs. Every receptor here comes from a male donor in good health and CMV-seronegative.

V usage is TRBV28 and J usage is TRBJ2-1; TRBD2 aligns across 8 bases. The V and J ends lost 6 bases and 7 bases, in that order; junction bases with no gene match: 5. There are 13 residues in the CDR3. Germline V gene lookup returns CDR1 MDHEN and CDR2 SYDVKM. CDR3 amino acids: CASSGRADNEQFF. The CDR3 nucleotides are TGTGCCAGCAGCGGGAGGGCCGATAATGAGCAGTTCTTC.

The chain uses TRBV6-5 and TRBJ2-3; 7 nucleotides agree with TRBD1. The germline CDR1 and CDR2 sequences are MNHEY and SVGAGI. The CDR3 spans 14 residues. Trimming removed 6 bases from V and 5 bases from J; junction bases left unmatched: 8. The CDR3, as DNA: TGTGCCAGCAGAAACCGGGACAGAGAAGATACGCAGTATTTT. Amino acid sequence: CASRNRDREDTQYF.

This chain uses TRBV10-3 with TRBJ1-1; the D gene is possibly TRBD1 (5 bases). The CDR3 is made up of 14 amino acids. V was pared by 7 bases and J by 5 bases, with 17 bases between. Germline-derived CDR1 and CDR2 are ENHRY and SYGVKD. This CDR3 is CAIKGVGGTTEAFF. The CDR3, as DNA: TGTGCCATCAAAGGCGTCGGGGGAACGACTGAAGCTTTCTTT.

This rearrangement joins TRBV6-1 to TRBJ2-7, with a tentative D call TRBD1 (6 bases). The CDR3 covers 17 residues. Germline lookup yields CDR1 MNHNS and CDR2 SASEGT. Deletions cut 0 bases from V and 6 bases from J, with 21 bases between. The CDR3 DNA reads TGTGCCAGCAGTGAAGCGCCGACCGGGACAAGGTTGGGCGAGCAGTACTTC. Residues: CASSEAPTGTRLGEQYF.

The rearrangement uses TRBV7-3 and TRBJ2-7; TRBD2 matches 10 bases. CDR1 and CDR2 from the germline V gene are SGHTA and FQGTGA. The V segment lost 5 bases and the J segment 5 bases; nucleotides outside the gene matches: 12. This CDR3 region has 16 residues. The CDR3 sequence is CASSRDGLAGGNEQYF. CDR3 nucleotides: TGTGCCAGCAGCCGCGACGGATTAGCGGGAGGTAACGAGCAGTACTTC.

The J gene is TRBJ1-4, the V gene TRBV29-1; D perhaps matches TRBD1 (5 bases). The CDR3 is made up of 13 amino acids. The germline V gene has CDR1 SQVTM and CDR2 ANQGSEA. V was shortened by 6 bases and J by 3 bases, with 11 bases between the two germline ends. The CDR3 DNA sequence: TGCAGCGTGGGGGAGGGGTCTAATGAAAAACTGTTTTTT. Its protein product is CSVGEGSNEKLFF.

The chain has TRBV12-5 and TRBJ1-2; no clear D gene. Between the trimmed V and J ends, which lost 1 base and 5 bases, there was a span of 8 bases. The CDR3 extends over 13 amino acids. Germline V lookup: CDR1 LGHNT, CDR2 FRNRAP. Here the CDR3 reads CASGLGDGYGYTF. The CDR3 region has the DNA TGTGCTAGTGGTTTGGGAGACGGGTATGGCTACACCTTC.

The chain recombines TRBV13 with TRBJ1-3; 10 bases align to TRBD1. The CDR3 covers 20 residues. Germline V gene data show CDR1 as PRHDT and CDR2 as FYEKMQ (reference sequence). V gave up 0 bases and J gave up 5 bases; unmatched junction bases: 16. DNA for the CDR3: TGTGCCAGCAGCTTAGGCCTTTCTCAATACCGGGACAGGGGTAGAAACACCATATATTTT. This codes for CASSLGLSQYRDRGRNTIYF.

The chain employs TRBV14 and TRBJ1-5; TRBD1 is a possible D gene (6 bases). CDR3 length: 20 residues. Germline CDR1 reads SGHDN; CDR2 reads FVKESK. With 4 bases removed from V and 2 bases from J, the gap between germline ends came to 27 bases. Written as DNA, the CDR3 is TGTGCCAGCAGCCCTCACAAGGGGGAAAGGGCCCTCCGGGGCAATCAGCCCCAGCATTTT. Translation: CASSPHKGERALRGNQPQHF.